The 22 T cell receptor beta chains below all came from one sample that was sequenced in a study of response to subunit inactivated influenza vaccine. TCRdb ran MiXCR on the RT-PCR reads and lists one entry per CDR3 protein. This table holds about 540,000 distinct CDR3 sequences, 20% to 25% found once. These data also featured in a second study, about T cells expressing NK-cell markers. As reported in that work: The authors generated TCR beta cDNA through 5'RACE template switching with UMIs.

Sequenced here: CD4+ T cells sorted from PBMCs, sampled 12 days after vaccination. The receptors here all came from a man in his forties or fifties who received an inactivated influenza vaccine.

The chain has TRBV24-1 and TRBJ2-3; no clear D gene. Germline V gene sequence: CDR1 KGHDR, CDR2 SFDVKD. The CDR3 runs 13 residues. Deletions cut 7 bases from V and 5 bases from J, with 12 bases between. Here the CDR3 DNA reads TGTGCCACCAGGCCAAGTGGGTTAGATACGCAGTATTTT. It is translated as CATRPSGLDTQYF.

This clonotype was detected a few times. CDR3: CASTLTGGRSEGKLFF. CDR3 bases: TGTGCCAGCACCTTGACAGGGGGCCGATCGGAAGGAAAACTGTTTTTT. The rearrangement joins TRBV7-9 to TRBJ1-4, with TRBD1 matching over 10 bases. Looked up from germline, CDR1 is SEHNR and CDR2 is FQNEAQ (reference sequence). CDR3 length: 16 amino acids. After removal of 7 bases from V and 10 bases from J, the junction contained 15 bases not matched to a gene.

This clonotype was recorded a few times. V usage is TRBV20-1 and J usage is TRBJ2-3; 7 bases are shared with TRBD2. The ends lost 3 bases at V and 0 bases at J; junction bases unmatched: 9. The CDR3 has 16 amino acids. CDR1 DFQATT and CDR2 SNEGSKA come from the germline V gene (reference sequence). Here the CDR3 DNA reads TGCAGTGCTAGGACGGGCGGGAGAGTAAGCACAGATACGCAGTATTTT. Encoded protein: CSARTGGRVSTDTQYF.

A few counts support this clonotype. This chain connects TRBV20-1 to TRBJ2-7; the D gene is possibly TRBD2 (6 bases). V lost 5 bases and J 6 bases, leaving 14 bases between the germline ends. The CDR3 sequence is 12 residues long. Germline-derived CDR1 and CDR2 are DFQATT and SNEGSKA (reference sequence). CDR3 DNA: TGCAGTGCTGGCGAGACTAGTCGCGAGCAGTACTTC. It specifies CSAGETSREQYF.

Written as DNA, the CDR3 is TGTGCCAGCTGGGTGACTAGCGGCACCTACGAGCAGTACTTC. Protein sequence: CASWVTSGTYEQYF. This chain joins TRBV6-1 and TRBJ2-7, with 9 nucleotides matching TRBD2. The CDR3 contains 14 residues. Losses at the gene ends were 8 bases for V and 2 bases for J; bases not matched to a gene: 7. The germline gives CDR1 MNHNS, CDR2 SASEGT.

The rearrangement joins TRBV6-5 to TRBJ1-1; D ambiguous. The CDR3 covers 14 residues. V was trimmed by 2 bases and J by 7 bases, leaving 14 bases between them. The germline V gene encodes CDR1 MNHEY and CDR2 SVGAGI. CDR3 DNA: TGTGCCAGCAGTTACCGACGACCGACTGGTGAAGCTTTCTTT. Encoded protein: CASSYRRPTGEAFF.

This clonotype was counted only a few times. V and J are TRBV5-1 and TRBJ2-1; 13 bases fit TRBD2. This CDR3 spans 15 amino acids. J was trimmed by 8 bases and V by 4 bases; bases with no gene match: 6. Germline V gives CDR1 SGHRS, CDR2 YFSETQ. CDR3 sequence: CASSQTSGRFDEQFF. DNA of the CDR3: TGCGCCAGCAGCCAGACTAGCGGGAGGTTTGATGAGCAGTTCTTC. The full variable domain, rest sourced from reference TRBV5-1 and TRBJ2-1, is KAGVTQTPRYLIKTRGQQVTLSCSPISGHRSVSWYQQTPGQGLQFLFEYFSETQRNKGNFPGRFSGRQFSNSRSEMNVSTLELGDSALYLCASSQTSGRFDEQFFGPGTRLTVL.

This clonotype was seen only a few times. This chain uses TRBV5-6 with TRBJ2-7; possible D gene TRBD1, 6 bases. CDR1 and CDR2 (germline): SGHDT, YYEEEE. V was trimmed by 4 bases and J by 0 bases, leaving 23 bases between them. The CDR3 has 18 residues. For the CDR3, the DNA is TGTGCCAGCAGCCACATAGTTACGACAGGCTCCAGCTCCTACGAGCAGTACTTC. Translation gives CASSHIVTTGSSSYEQYF.

The V gene is TRBV3-1, the J gene TRBJ1-2; D is perhaps TRBD1 (6 bases). Trimming shortened V by 2 bases and J by 12 bases, and 22 bases separated the two germline ends. From germline, CDR1 is LGHDT and CDR2 YNNKEL (reference sequence). This CDR3 is 15 amino acids long. The CDR3 loop is CASSQQLTGAGGHTF. CDR3 DNA sequence: TGTGCCAGCAGCCAACAATTGACAGGAGCCGGGGGCCACACCTTC.

The chain couples TRBV2 to TRBJ2-7, with D unclear. Per the germline V gene, CDR1 is SNHLY and CDR2 is FYNNEI. Trimming pared 3 bases from V and 6 bases from J, leaving 15 bases between. The CDR3 covers 14 residues. In DNA, the CDR3 is TGTGCCAGCAGTGAGTTAGGAGTTAGTGGCGAGCAGTACTTC. Amino acids: CASSELGVSGEQYF. The variable domain in full, with the rest retrieved from reference TRBV2 and TRBJ2-7, is EPEVTQTPSHQVTQMGQEVILRCVPISNHLYFYWYRQILGQKVEFLVSFYNNEISEKSEIFDDQFSVERPDGSNFTLKIRSTKLEDSAMYFCASSELGVSGEQYFGPGTRLTVT.

V usage is TRBV7-3 and J usage is TRBJ2-3; 7 positions match TRBD2. Looked up from germline, CDR1 is SGHTA and CDR2 is FQGTGA. CDR3 length equals 13 residues. V lost 3 bases and J lost 6; bases outside the gene matches: 3. Written as DNA, the CDR3 is TGTGCCAGCAGCTTGCGGCGGGGGGATACGCAGTATTTT. It encodes CASSLRRGDTQYF.

This clonotype showed up just a few times. The chain employs TRBV7-9 and TRBJ2-2, with 10 bases identical to TRBD2. The CDR3 runs 15 residues. Trimming took 5 bases from V and 7 from J; bases not matched to a gene: 7. Germline V CDR1 and CDR2: SEHNR, FQNEAQ (reference sequence). The CDR3 DNA follows: TGTGCCAGCAGCCCCCTAGCGGGAGTTATCGGGGAGCTGTTTTTT. As protein: CASSPLAGVIGELFF.

In its sample, this clonotype was seen many times. V is TRBV28 and J is TRBJ2-2, with 12 nucleotides matching TRBD1. V lost 10 bases, J lost 7 bases, and 10 bases stayed unmatched. The CDR3 runs 15 residues. Germline V gives CDR1 MDHEN, CDR2 SYDVKM. The CDR3 reads CAIPAGTGGIGELFF. Here the CDR3 DNA reads TGTGCCATCCCAGCCGGGACAGGGGGCATCGGGGAGCTGTTTTTT.

The chain uses TRBV25-1 and TRBJ2-7, with D tentatively TRBD1 (6 bases). The V end was cut by 9 bases, the J end by 2 bases, with 20 bases between. Germline CDR1 MGHDK, CDR2 SYGVNS. This CDR3 spans 15 amino acids. The CDR3: CASRATDRFTYEQYF. As DNA, the CDR3 is TGTGCCAGTCGCGCTACCGACAGGTTTACCTACGAGCAGTACTTC.

The CDR3: CASSGQGRNTIYF. The CDR3 region has the DNA TGTGCCAGCAGCGGACAGGGGCGTAACACCATATATTTT. The chain employs TRBV11-2 and TRBJ1-3; 9 bases are a match to TRBD1. Trimming cost V 5 bases and J 7 bases; bases outside gene matches: 3. This CDR3 spans 13 amino acids. The germline CDR1 and CDR2 sequences are SGHAT and FQNNGV.

CDR3 loop: CASSPVNGDLFLHF. CDR3 sequence (DNA): TGTGCCAGCTCACCGGTGAACGGGGACCTCTTCCTCCACTTT. The gene calls are TRBV18 and TRBJ1-6; TRBD1 is a possible D gene (5 bases). The germline V and J ends were trimmed by 3 bases and 15 bases, with 18 bases remaining between them. This CDR3 spans 14 amino acids. Germline V CDR1 and CDR2: KGHSH, LQKENI.

This clonotype has a count of ten or more. The DNA of the CDR3 is TGTGCCAGCAGCTGGACTAGCTCAGTATTGAATGAGCAGTTCTTC. As protein: CASSWTSSVLNEQFF. V usage is TRBV7-3 and J usage is TRBJ2-1; 8 nucleotides line up with TRBD2. This CDR3 comprises 15 residues. CDR1 SGHTA and CDR2 FQGTGA come from the germline V gene. V dropped 4 bases and J dropped 7; count of bases not matched to a gene: 9.

This clonotype was observed a single time. A much larger clone is a single base away; this may be a read error. This chain uses TRBV7-6 with TRBJ2-3; no clear D gene. The CDR3 is made up of 13 amino acids. The V gene's germline CDR1 is SGHVS and CDR2 FNYEAQ. Trimming pared 5 bases from V and 5 bases from J, leaving 11 bases between. The CDR3 region is CASSDLGIDTQYF. Here the CDR3 DNA reads TGTGCCAGCAGCGACCTAGGGATAGATACGCAGTATTTT.

The sample holds a few counts of this clonotype. The chain links TRBV15 to TRBJ2-1; 10 bases map to TRBD2. The V segment lost 5 bases and the J segment 7 bases; nucleotides outside the gene matches: 11. This CDR3 has 16 residues. Looked up from germline, CDR1 is LNHNV and CDR2 is YYDKDF (reference sequence). CDR3 loop: CATSQGGGLATNEQFF. CDR3 coding DNA: TGTGCCACCAGCCAAGGGGGGGGACTAGCGACAAATGAGCAGTTCTTC.

This chain joins TRBV10-3 and TRBJ2-1; 8 nucleotides align to TRBD2. The CDR3 has 15 residues. Germline assignment: CDR1 ENHRY and CDR2 SYGVKD. After removal of 4 bases from V and 6 bases from J, the junction contained 8 bases not matched to a gene. The CDR3 loop is CAISATAGGPNEQFF. CDR3 nucleotide sequence: TGTGCCATCAGTGCAACTGCGGGGGGCCCCAATGAGCAGTTCTTC.

This clonotype turned up a few times. The CDR3 spells CASSTGLAGSIEQYF. The CDR3 region has the DNA TGTGCCAGTAGTACCGGACTAGCGGGAAGTATCGAGCAGTACTTC. This chain joins TRBV19 and TRBJ2-7; 12 nucleotides agree with TRBD2. The CDR3 extends over 15 amino acids. With V trimmed by 4 bases and J by 6 bases, 7 bases remained unmatched. The germline gives CDR1 LNHDA, CDR2 SQIVND (reference sequence). Together with reference TRBV19 and TRBJ2-7, the CDR3 gives the full variable domain: DGGITQSPKYLFRKEGQNVTLSCEQNLNHDAMYWYRQDPGQGLRLIYYSQIVNDFQKGDIAEGYSVSREKKESFPLTVTSAQKNPTAFYLCASSTGLAGSIEQYFGPGTRLTVT.

The CDR3 protein is CASSPAGAREGTQYF. The CDR3 bases are TGTGCCAGCAGTCCAGCGGGAGCCAGGGAAGGTACGCAGTATTTT. The chain has TRBV6-1 and TRBJ2-3; TRBD2 aligns across 8 bases. The CDR3 is made up of 15 amino acids. J lost 8 bases, V lost 5 bases, and 12 bases had no gene match. The germline gives CDR1 MNHNS, CDR2 SASEGT.